This TCR beta chain was sequenced during a study of beta chain features in type 1 diabetes. Overall study findings and caveats: Insertions were fewer and deletions more numerous at VDJ junctions in type 1 diabetes patients. Moderate yet significant TCRB CDR3 shortening was seen in Type 1 diabetes patients in all four CD4+ subsets.

This clone has more than one count but fewer than ten. The antigen is undetermined. There was one heparinised blood draw per donor, averaging approximately 120 mL. Investigators reverse transcribed all isolated RNA, so they sequenced expressed TCRB transcripts. Profiled with immunoSEQ multiplex PCR; TCRdb holds only in-frame clones, not every one. The top ten hold 0.028% of the sample, which has roughly 260,000 clones, about 20% seen once. The germline CDR1 and CDR2 sequences are LNHNV and YYDKDF (reference sequence). This CDR3 contains 12 residues. V was shortened by 4 bases and J by 7 bases, with 10 bases between the two germline ends.

This sequence originates from a woman aged 40 to 49 with type 1 diabetes. The V gene is TRBV15, the J gene TRBJ1-2; D is unresolved. The sequenced sample was naive CD4+ T cells from blood. CDR3 amino acids: CATSTRLGGYTF. The CDR3 nucleotides read TGTGCCACCAGCACCCGACTCGGTGGCTACACCTTC.